The next 15 T cell receptor beta chains were all read from a single sample in a study of blood T cell repertoires in COVID-19. The data were produced by immunoSEQ multiplex PCR, yet TCRdb's version contains in-frame clones alone and is incomplete. Of about 240,000 clones listed, roughly 83% are singletons. The sample taken for sequencing was peripheral blood. The receptors derive from a woman older than 75 with acute or convalescent COVID-19.

The chain has TRBV6-5 and TRBJ1-1; tentative D call: TRBD1 (6 bases). Germline lookup yields CDR1 MNHEY and CDR2 SVGAGI. With 6 bases removed from V and 6 bases from J, the gap between germline ends came to 14 bases. The CDR3 is 13 amino acids. CDR3 DNA sequence: TGTGCCAGCAGATCAACAGGGTTCGCTGAAGCTTTCTTT. Translating gives CASRSTGFAEAFF.

This sequence joins TRBV6-1 and TRBJ1-1; 7 nucleotides match TRBD1. Germline V CDR1 and CDR2: MNHNS, SASEGT. V shed 3 bases and J 11 bases; nucleotides not matched to a gene: 6. This CDR3 is built from 12 residues. The CDR3 sequence is CASSETGWKAFF. DNA of the CDR3: TGTGCCAGCAGTGAGACAGGGTGGAAGGCTTTCTTT.

This clone was recorded once. The V call is TRBV19, the J call TRBJ2-1; 7 positions match TRBD1. This CDR3 contains 14 residues. The germline V gene encodes CDR1 LNHDA and CDR2 SQIVND (reference sequence). V lost 4 bases and J lost 6; bases outside the gene matches: 6. The CDR3 is CASSTTGVGNEQFF. In DNA form, the CDR3 reads TGTGCCAGTAGTACAACAGGGGTGGGCAATGAGCAGTTCTTC.

Written as DNA, the CDR3 is TGTGCCAGCAGTCTGAGGGACACTGAAGCTTTCTTT. Protein sequence: CASSLRDTEAFF. The chain recombines TRBV12-3 or TRBV12-4 with TRBJ1-1; D gene ambiguous. The V gene lost 5 bases and the J gene lost 3 bases, with 7 bases spanning the gap. The CDR3 runs 12 residues.

The J gene is TRBJ2-7, the V gene TRBV5-1, with 7 bases aligning to TRBD1. The CDR3 contains 13 residues. J gave up 4 bases and V 4 bases, and 5 bases lay outside the gene matches. Looked up from germline, CDR1 is SGHRS and CDR2 is YFSETQ. Written as DNA, the CDR3 is TGCGCCAGCAGCCTACAGGGGCTTTACGAGCAGTACTTC. It is translated as CASSLQGLYEQYF. Variable domain in full (rest from reference TRBV5-1 and TRBJ2-7): KAGVTQTPRYLIKTRGQQVTLSCSPISGHRSVSWYQQTPGQGLQFLFEYFSETQRNKGNFPGRFSGRQFSNSRSEMNVSTLELGDSALYLCASSLQGLYEQYFGPGTRLTVT.

This clone was counted a few times. The chain has TRBV3-1 (or the pseudogene TRBV3-2) and TRBJ1-6; D may be TRBD1 (5 bases). Germline V gives CDR1 LGHDT, CDR2 YNNKEL (reference sequence). The V end lost 0 bases, the J end lost 7 bases, and 13 bases lay between the germline ends. The CDR3 has 16 residues. Written as DNA, the CDR3 is TGTGCCAGCAGCCAAGAAGGGCGGGGGTTGAATTCACCCCTCCACTTT. The encoded protein is CASSQEGRGLNSPLHF.

This clone appeared a few times. This chain uses TRBV11-2 with TRBJ1-2; 9 positions match TRBD1. The germline V gene encodes CDR1 SGHAT and CDR2 FQNNGV. The CDR3 length is 12 residues. Losses at the gene ends were 5 bases for V and 8 bases for J; bases not matched to a gene: 3. The CDR3 is CASSGQGWGYTF. The DNA of the CDR3 is TGTGCCAGCAGCGGACAGGGGTGGGGCTACACCTTC.

This clone was counted between two and nine times. The rearrangement joins TRBV15 to TRBJ2-7; 8 bases align to TRBD1. In germline, CDR1 is LNHNV, CDR2 YYDKDF (reference sequence). CDR3 length: 16 amino acids. With V trimmed by 1 base and J by 0 bases, 5 bases remained unmatched. As DNA, the CDR3 is TGTGCCACCAGCAGAGGAAGGCAGGGGGCCTCCTACGAGCAGTACTTC. Encoded protein: CATSRGRQGASYEQYF.

The chain carries TRBV6-5 and TRBJ1-1; 7 bases line up with TRBD1. V shed 0 bases, J shed 1 base, and the junction held 2 bases outside the gene matches. The CDR3 is 15 amino acids. Germline lookup yields CDR1 MNHEY and CDR2 SVGAGI. CDR3 sequence (DNA): TGTGCCAGCAGTTACTCGTGGACAGGGAACACTGAAGCTTTCTTT. Its protein is CASSYSWTGNTEAFF.

The V gene is TRBV7-3, the J gene TRBJ2-1; D gene ambiguous. Germline-derived CDR1 and CDR2 are SGHTA and FQGTGA. This CDR3 spans 11 amino acids. Trimming stripped 2 bases from V and 10 bases from J, with 6 bases between. The CDR3 reads CASSLGREQFF. The CDR3 nucleotides are TGTGCCAGCAGCTTAGGTCGGGAGCAGTTCTTC.

The genes are TRBV7-3 and TRBJ2-7, with 7 bases that match TRBD1. This CDR3 region has 14 residues. Unmatched junction bases numbered 4, after V lost 2 bases and J lost 3 bases. Germline V gene sequence: CDR1 SGHTA, CDR2 FQGTGA. Written as DNA, the CDR3 is TGTGCCAGCAGCTTACAAACAGGGGTCTACGAGCAGTACTTC. As protein: CASSLQTGVYEQYF.

This clone appeared a single time. The genes are TRBV2 and TRBJ2-5; 10 positions agree with TRBD1. The CDR3 extends over 15 amino acids. With V trimmed by 6 bases and J by 1 base, 5 bases remained unmatched. Germline V gene sequence: CDR1 SNHLY, CDR2 FYNNEI. As DNA, the CDR3 is TGTGCCAGCAGGGTGACAGGGGGCTCCCAAGAGACCCAGTACTTC. Translated, it gives CASRVTGGSQETQYF.

This clone was counted a single time. The chain joins TRBV9 to TRBJ2-6; D ambiguous. Trimming left V 4 bases short and J 1 base short, with 12 bases between. From germline, CDR1 is SGDLS and CDR2 YYNGEE. This CDR3 comprises 16 residues. CDR3 bases: TGTGCCAGCAGCCCCCGTCTGTTGTCTGGGGCCAACGTCCTGACTTTC. Its protein product is CASSPRLLSGANVLTF. Based on the CDR3 plus reference TRBV9 and TRBJ2-6, the full variable domain is DSGVTQTPKHLITATGQRVTLRCSPRSGDLSVYWYQQSLDQGLQFLIQYYNGEERAKGNILERFSAQQFPDLHSELNLSSLELGDSALYFCASSPRLLSGANVLTFGAGSRLTVL.

This chain links TRBV3-1 (or the pseudogene TRBV3-2) with TRBJ1-2; TRBD1 matches 8 bases. Germline CDR1 reads LGHDT; CDR2 reads YNNKEL (reference sequence). The CDR3 contains 15 residues. V lost 4 bases and J lost 2; bases outside the gene matches: 6. This CDR3 is CASSPTTGANYGYTF. CDR3 nucleotides: TGTGCCAGCAGCCCGACGACAGGGGCGAACTATGGCTACACCTTC.

The V gene is TRBV5-1, the J gene TRBJ2-1, with 12 bases that match TRBD1. V was clipped by 6 bases and J by 6 bases; unmatched bases: 1. Germline CDR1 SGHRS, CDR2 YFSETQ. The CDR3 has 13 residues. CDR3 bases: TGCGCCAGCAAGGGACAGGGGGCCAATGAGCAGTTCTTC. As protein: CASKGQGANEQFF.